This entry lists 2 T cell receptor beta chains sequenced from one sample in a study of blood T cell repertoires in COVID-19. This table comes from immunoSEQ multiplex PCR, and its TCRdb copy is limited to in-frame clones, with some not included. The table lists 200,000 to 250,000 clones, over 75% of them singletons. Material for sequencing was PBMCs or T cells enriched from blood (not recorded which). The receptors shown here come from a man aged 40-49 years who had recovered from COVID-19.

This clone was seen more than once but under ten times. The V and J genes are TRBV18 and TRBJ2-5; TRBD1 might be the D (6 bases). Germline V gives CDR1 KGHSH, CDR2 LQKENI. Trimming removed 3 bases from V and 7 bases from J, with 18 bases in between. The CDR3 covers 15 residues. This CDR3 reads CASSPETGIPGTQYF. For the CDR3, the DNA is TGTGCCAGCTCACCGGAAACAGGGATCCCGGGGACCCAGTACTTC.

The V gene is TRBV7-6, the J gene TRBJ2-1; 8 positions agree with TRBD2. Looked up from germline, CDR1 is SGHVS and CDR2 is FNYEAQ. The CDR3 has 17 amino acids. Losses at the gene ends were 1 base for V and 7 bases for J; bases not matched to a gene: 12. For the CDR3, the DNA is TGTGCCAGCAGCTTAGGACCACGGACTAGCCCAAAGAATGAGCAGTTCTTC. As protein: CASSLGPRTSPKNEQFF.